This entry lists 23 T cell receptor beta chains sequenced from one sample in a study of blood T cell repertoires in COVID-19. The method was immunoSEQ multiplex PCR; TCRdb's version includes in-frame clones alone and lacks a portion of them. The sample yields 90,000 or so clones, roughly 85% seen once. Sequencing was performed on peripheral blood. The receptors originated from a woman in her sixties or seventies with COVID-19, enrolled during active disease.

The chain recombines TRBV28 with TRBJ1-1; the D is unclear. This CDR3 region has 16 residues. The germline CDR1 and CDR2 sequences are MDHEN and SYDVKM. Trimming shortened V by 1 base and J by 7 bases, and 19 bases separated the two germline ends. CDR3 in amino acids: CASSLLRERVVGEAFF. CDR3 bases: TGTGCCAGCAGTTTATTGCGGGAGAGGGTAGTGGGTGAAGCTTTCTTT.

The chain has TRBV6-2 or TRBV6-3 and TRBJ2-2, with 9 bases lining up with TRBD2. In germline, CDR1 is MNHEY, CDR2 SVGEGT. J gave up 5 bases and V 6 bases, and 19 bases lay outside the gene matches. The CDR3 is 19 amino acids. The CDR3 DNA sequence: TGTGCCAGCAGCCGGTCAAGCTGGGGAGCGGGGGGCCGTACCGGGGAGCTGTTTTTT. Translated, it gives CASSRSSWGAGGRTGELFF.

V is TRBV10-3 and J is TRBJ2-1; 9 bases map to TRBD2. CDR3 length: 16 amino acids. Germline V gives CDR1 ENHRY, CDR2 SYGVKD. Trimming at V came to 0 bases and at J to 6 bases, leaving 6 bases not matched to a gene. CDR3 sequence: CAISESSLAGTNEQFF. DNA for the CDR3: TGTGCCATCAGTGAGTCATCCCTAGCGGGGACCAATGAGCAGTTCTTC.

This clone was detected only once. The rearrangement uses TRBV5-1 and TRBJ2-1, with TRBD2 identical over 16 bases. Germline assignment: CDR1 SGHRS and CDR2 YFSETQ. This CDR3 region has 14 residues. The V segment lost 4 bases and the J segment 14 bases; nucleotides outside the gene matches: 6. CDR3 bases: TGCGCCAGCAGCGATGGGACTAGCGGGGGGGCAGAGTTCTTC. It yields the protein CASSDGTSGGAEFF.

The chain employs TRBV6-5 and TRBJ1-2; 7 bases map to TRBD1. Germline CDR1 is MNHEY and CDR2 is SVGAGI. Trimming cost V 8 bases and J 4 bases; bases outside gene matches: 10. The CDR3 contains 14 residues. The CDR3 nucleotides are TGTGCCAGCGGATCCTCAGGGGGATTCTATGGCTACACCTTC. Protein: CASGSSGGFYGYTF.

The chain employs TRBV19 and TRBJ2-2; TRBD1 is a possible D gene (6 bases). This CDR3 is 14 amino acids long. Trimming pared 6 bases from V and 0 bases from J, leaving 8 bases between. Germline-derived CDR1 and CDR2 are LNHDA and SQIVND (reference sequence). CDR3 sequence (DNA): TGTGCCAGTAGAGGGACAACGAACACCGGGGAGCTGTTTTTT. Its protein product is CASRGTTNTGELFF.

DNA for the CDR3: TGTGCCAGTAGTATTTCAGGGATCGACACTGAAGCTTTCTTT. The encoded protein is CASSISGIDTEAFF. The chain employs TRBV19 and TRBJ1-1; D perhaps matches TRBD1 (5 bases). V lost 3 bases to trimming and J lost 3 bases, with 11 bases between them. The length of the CDR3 is 14 residues. The germline V gene encodes CDR1 LNHDA and CDR2 SQIVND (reference sequence).

The V call is TRBV9, the J call TRBJ2-1, with TRBD1 as a possible D gene (6 bases). The CDR3 is 15 amino acids. V was clipped by 0 bases and J by 3 bases, with 10 bases between them. Germline CDR1 is SGDLS and CDR2 is YYNGEE. The CDR3 sequence: CASSVAGARYNEQFF. Here the CDR3 DNA reads TGTGCCAGCAGCGTAGCAGGGGCCCGCTACAATGAGCAGTTCTTC.

A single count supports this clone. The rearrangement links TRBV5-6 to TRBJ2-7; TRBD1 aligns across 9 bases. The junction had 0 bases not matched to a gene; V was cut back by 3 bases and J by 5 bases. The germline V gene encodes CDR1 SGHDT and CDR2 YYEEEE. The CDR3 has 12 residues. CDR3 in amino acids: CASSWDRDEQYF. The CDR3 nucleotides read TGTGCCAGCAGCTGGGACAGGGACGAGCAGTACTTC.

CDR3 region: CARGQAYSGANVLTF. CDR3 nucleotide sequence: TGTGCCAGAGGACAGGCGTACTCTGGGGCCAACGTCCTGACTTTC. This chain connects TRBV2 to TRBJ2-6; 7 bases line up with TRBD1. From germline, CDR1 is SNHLY and CDR2 FYNNEI. The CDR3 loop spans 15 amino acids. The V gene end was trimmed by 9 bases and the J gene end by 0 bases; junction bases not matched to a gene: 5.

This chain links TRBV10-3 with TRBJ2-5, with 9 bases identical to TRBD2. V lost 0 bases and J lost 2; bases outside the gene matches: 4. Germline-derived CDR1 and CDR2 are ENHRY and SYGVKD. CDR3 length: 16 amino acids. CDR3 coding DNA: TGTGCCATCAGTGAGTCGGGACTAGCCCAACAAGAGACCCAGTACTTC. The encoded protein is CAISESGLAQQETQYF.

This clone is a singleton in its sample. The chain couples TRBV19 to TRBJ2-7; 10 bases are a match to TRBD1. V shed 5 bases and J 2 bases; nucleotides not matched to a gene: 3. The V gene's germline CDR1 is LNHDA and CDR2 SQIVND (reference sequence). The CDR3 extends over 14 amino acids. The CDR3 sequence is CASSVGQGPYEQYF. In nucleotides, the CDR3 is TGTGCCAGTAGTGTGGGACAGGGGCCCTACGAGCAGTACTTC.

This chain joins TRBV12-3 or TRBV12-4 and TRBJ1-2, with D unclear. The CDR3 contains 13 residues. Trimming took off 3 bases at V and 5 bases at J, with 10 bases between the two ends. The CDR3 DNA follows: TGTGCCAGCAGTTTCGGGATTACTTATGGCTACACCTTC. Amino acid sequence: CASSFGITYGYTF.

V gene TRBV18 combines with J gene TRBJ2-3; tentative D call: TRBD2 (6 bases). Germline CDR1 and CDR2: KGHSH and LQKENI. Trimming cost V 0 bases and J 4 bases, with 17 bases left between them. The CDR3 has 17 residues. This CDR3 reads CASSPPLGEAIPDTQYF. The CDR3, as DNA: TGTGCCAGCTCACCACCTCTGGGGGAGGCCATACCAGATACGCAGTATTTT.

The CDR3, as DNA: TGTGCCAGCAGCGTCCAGGGGGCTCGCACAGATACGCAGTATTTT. As protein: CASSVQGARTDTQYF. V and J are TRBV9 and TRBJ2-3, with 8 positions matching TRBD1. This CDR3 comprises 15 residues. The ends lost 2 bases at V and 1 base at J; junction bases unmatched: 3. CDR1 and CDR2 from the germline V gene are SGDLS and YYNGEE.

The chain employs TRBV4-2 and TRBJ2-3, with 12 nucleotides matching TRBD2. V gave up 1 base and J gave up 0 bases; unmatched junction bases: 2. CDR1 and CDR2 (germline): LGHNA, YNFKEQ. This CDR3 contains 17 residues. CDR3 DNA sequence: TGTGCCAGCAGCCAAGGCCTAGCGGGGGGGAGCACAGATACGCAGTATTTT. This gives the protein CASSQGLAGGSTDTQYF.

This chain joins TRBV5-1 and TRBJ1-6, with 11 bases lining up with TRBD1. This CDR3 has 17 residues. After removal of 0 bases from V and 2 bases from J, the junction contained 1 base not matched to a gene. CDR1 is SGHRS and CDR2 is YFSETQ in the germline V gene. The CDR3 sequence is CASSLAGQGAYNSPLHF. DNA for the CDR3: TGCGCCAGCAGCTTGGCGGGACAGGGGGCCTATAATTCACCCCTCCACTTT.

This chain joins TRBV7-2 and TRBJ2-7; 8 bases match TRBD2. From germline, CDR1 is SGHTA and CDR2 FQGNSA. The CDR3 covers 15 residues. J lost 6 bases, V lost 5 bases, and 12 bases had no gene match. The CDR3, as DNA: TGTGCCAGCAGCCCCGGACTAGCTGGGATTGGCGAGCAGTACTTC. This codes for CASSPGLAGIGEQYF.

The V and J genes are TRBV5-1 and TRBJ1-1; possibly TRBD1 for D (5 bases). CDR1 and CDR2 from the germline V gene are SGHRS and YFSETQ. CDR3 length equals 15 residues. The V end lost 0 bases, the J end lost 1 base, and 10 bases lay between the germline ends. CDR3 region: CASSLVSGWNTEAFF. Here the CDR3 DNA reads TGCGCCAGCAGCTTGGTTTCAGGGTGGAACACTGAAGCTTTCTTT.

The rearrangement joins TRBV5-1 to TRBJ1-4; D is possibly TRBD1 (6 bases). The germline CDR1 and CDR2 sequences are SGHRS and YFSETQ. This CDR3 has 15 residues. Trimming left V 6 bases short and J 5 bases short, with 17 bases between. DNA for the CDR3: TGCGCCAGCATCCGACCGGGACACCAAAATGAAAAACTGTTTTTT. Its protein product is CASIRPGHQNEKLFF.

V usage is TRBV19 and J usage is TRBJ1-2, with D uncertain. The CDR3 is 14 residues long. Germline lookup yields CDR1 LNHDA and CDR2 SQIVND (reference sequence). Trimming took 7 bases from V and 4 from J, leaving 16 bases between them. DNA for the CDR3: TGTGCCAGTACCCTAAGATCGGCGGGCTATGGCTACACCTTC. Translation gives CASTLRSAGYGYTF.

This rearrangement joins TRBV27 to TRBJ1-5; D is ambiguous. The length of the CDR3 is 16 residues. Trimming removed 3 bases at V and 2 bases at J, with 14 bases between. Germline V lookup: CDR1 MNHEY, CDR2 SMNVEV (reference sequence). CDR3 protein: CASSFGSSLGNQPQHF. Here the CDR3 DNA reads TGTGCCAGCAGTTTTGGGAGTAGTCTGGGCAATCAGCCCCAGCATTTT.

The chain has TRBV6-5 and TRBJ1-2, with TRBD1 matching over 8 bases. Germline CDR1 and CDR2: MNHEY and SVGAGI. V trimming: 6 bases; J trimming: 6 bases; junction bases outside the gene matches: 12. The CDR3 is made up of 15 amino acids. The CDR3 region is CASRKAGGALDGYTF. CDR3 DNA: TGTGCCAGCAGAAAGGCAGGGGGCGCGTTGGATGGCTACACCTTC.